Presented here are 22 T cell receptor beta chains from one specimen sequenced in a study of blood T cell repertoires in COVID-19. Produced via immunoSEQ multiplex PCR; TCRdb's table is partial and in-frame only. The sample contains approximately 180,000 clones, 80% to 90% of which appear only once. Sequenced material: peripheral blood. These receptors came from a woman at least 80 years old with COVID-19, enrolled during active disease.

The chain recombines TRBV11-1 with TRBJ2-1; no clear D. V was trimmed by 0 bases and J by 9 bases, leaving 9 bases between them. CDR1 SGHAT and CDR2 FQDESV come from the germline V gene (reference sequence). The CDR3 has 13 amino acids. CDR3 bases: TGTGCCAGCAGCTTAGCGCGAAACGGTGAGCAGTTCTTC. The encoded protein is CASSLARNGEQFF.

This CDR3 reads CASSEGAPDTEAFF. CDR3 bases: TGTGCCAGCAGTGAGGGGGCGCCGGACACTGAAGCTTTCTTT. V gene TRBV6-1 combines with J gene TRBJ1-1, with D possibly being TRBD1 (6 bases). CDR3 length: 14 residues. Between the trimmed V and J ends, which lost 3 bases and 3 bases, there was a span of 11 bases. CDR1 is MNHNS and CDR2 is SASEGT in the germline V gene.

The chain couples TRBV29-1 to TRBJ2-3; 11 nucleotides agree with TRBD2. The V segment lost 5 bases and the J segment 5 bases; nucleotides outside the gene matches: 9. CDR1 is SQVTM and CDR2 is ANQGSEA in the germline V gene. The CDR3 covers 15 residues. The CDR3 loop reads CSVSTLAGGRDTQYF. As DNA, the CDR3 is TGCAGCGTTTCAACCCTAGCGGGGGGACGAGATACGCAGTATTTT.

As for this clone: Different DNA sequences within this sample yield the same CDR3. V gene TRBV27 combines with J gene TRBJ1-1; D gene ambiguous. Trimming took off 6 bases at V and 0 bases at J, with 5 bases between the two ends. The germline V gene encodes CDR1 MNHEY and CDR2 SMNVEV (reference sequence). The CDR3 runs 12 residues. CDR3 nucleotides: TGTGCCAGCAGCGGGTTGAACACTGAAGCTTTCTTT. Translating gives CASSGLNTEAFF.

This clone was detected only once. The chain links TRBV5-4 to TRBJ2-5; 10 bases are shared with TRBD2. This CDR3 is built from 16 residues. V trimming: 4 bases; J trimming: 2 bases; junction bases outside the gene matches: 8. Per the germline V gene, CDR1 is SGHNT and CDR2 is YYREEE (reference sequence). CDR3 DNA sequence: TGTGCCAGCAGCCCACCTAGCGGGGGACGTCAAGAGACCCAGTACTTC. Its protein is CASSPPSGGRQETQYF.

The rearrangement links TRBV7-2 to TRBJ2-5, with 8 bases aligning to TRBD1. Looked up from germline, CDR1 is SGHTA and CDR2 is FQGNSA. Trimming at V came to 4 bases and at J to 4 bases, leaving 8 bases not matched to a gene. The CDR3 length is 15 residues. CDR3: CASSSEGQGAETQYF. The CDR3 DNA is TGTGCCAGCAGCTCGGAAGGACAGGGTGCAGAGACCCAGTACTTC.

CDR3 protein: CASSYQGQSNSPLHF. CDR3 nucleotides: TGTGCCAGCAGTTACCAGGGACAGAGTAATTCACCCCTCCACTTT. The V and J genes are TRBV13 and TRBJ1-6; TRBD1 matches at 7 bases. Germline-derived CDR1 and CDR2 are PRHDT and FYEKMQ (reference sequence). The V and J ends lost 6 bases and 6 bases, in that order; junction bases with no gene match: 8. The CDR3 has 15 amino acids.

This clone was observed a handful of times. The V and J genes are TRBV27 and TRBJ1-6, with a possible D match to TRBD1 (6 bases). Germline CDR1 reads MNHEY; CDR2 reads SMNVEV (reference sequence). Trimming removed 4 bases at V and 6 bases at J, with 13 bases between. CDR3 length equals 15 residues. The CDR3: CASSSQGQGNSPLHF. CDR3 coding DNA: TGTGCCAGCAGTTCGCAGGGGCAGGGTAATTCACCCCTCCACTTT.

The rearrangement uses TRBV2 and TRBJ2-7; the D is unclear. Germline V gene sequence: CDR1 SNHLY, CDR2 FYNNEI. Trimming took 6 bases from V and 2 from J, leaving 14 bases between them. The CDR3 is made up of 14 amino acids. CDR3 coding DNA: TGTGCCAGCAGCCAAATAGACTTTACCTACGAGCAGTACTTC. Residues: CASSQIDFTYEQYF.

This clone was observed a few times. The V and J genes are TRBV4-1 and TRBJ1-1, with TRBD1 identical over 7 bases. This CDR3 spans 18 amino acids. Germline CDR1 MGHRA, CDR2 YSYEKL. Unmatched junction bases numbered 11, after V lost 1 base and J lost 0 bases. CDR3 amino acids: CASSQVTGVTKMNTEAFF. DNA for the CDR3: TGCGCCAGCAGCCAAGTCACAGGGGTGACCAAAATGAACACTGAAGCTTTCTTT.

The rearrangement uses TRBV27 and TRBJ1-5, with TRBD1 matching 8 bases. V lost 5 bases and J lost 7; bases outside the gene matches: 10. Germline V CDR1 and CDR2: MNHEY, SMNVEV (reference sequence). CDR3 length equals 15 residues. The CDR3 DNA follows: TGTGCCAGCAGTCCCACTCAGGGGGCGAGGCAGCCCCAGCATTTT. Its translation is CASSPTQGARQPQHF.

This sequence joins TRBV27 and TRBJ2-3, with 8 bases that match TRBD2. The CDR3 totals 13 residues. CDR1 and CDR2 from the germline V gene are MNHEY and SMNVEV (reference sequence). Trimming removed 3 bases from V and 4 bases from J; junction bases left unmatched: 0. Here the CDR3 reads CASSLTSADTQYF. The CDR3 region has the DNA TGTGCCAGCAGTTTGACTAGCGCAGATACGCAGTATTTT.

V gene TRBV19 combines with J gene TRBJ1-4; D is unclear. This CDR3 spans 16 amino acids. With 5 bases removed from V and 0 bases from J, the gap between germline ends came to 13 bases. The germline V gene has CDR1 LNHDA and CDR2 SQIVND (reference sequence). CDR3 sequence: CASSPVSPATNEKLFF. The CDR3 DNA reads as TGTGCCAGTAGTCCAGTCTCGCCCGCAACTAATGAAAAACTGTTTTTT.

The J gene is TRBJ2-1, the V gene TRBV7-9, with 8 bases that match TRBD2. V was clipped by 0 bases and J by 8 bases; unmatched bases: 3. This CDR3 has 14 residues. Germline V gene data show CDR1 as SEHNR and CDR2 as FQNEAQ (reference sequence). CDR3: CASSLAGRDDEQFF. The CDR3 DNA reads as TGTGCCAGCAGCTTAGCCGGGAGGGACGATGAGCAGTTCTTC.

This chain uses TRBV19 with TRBJ2-2; TRBD1 aligns across 8 bases. This CDR3 comprises 14 residues. Germline values: CDR1 LNHDA, CDR2 SQIVND (reference sequence). With 8 bases clipped from V and 7 bases from J, the junction kept 9 bases outside the gene matches. CDR3: CASRRTGWSGELFF. The CDR3 bases are TGTGCCAGTCGTAGGACAGGGTGGAGCGGGGAGCTGTTTTTT.

V gene TRBV10-2 combines with J gene TRBJ1-4; D not resolved. CDR1 and CDR2 from the germline V gene are WSHSY and SAAADI. The CDR3 runs to 11 residues. Trimming shortened V by 6 bases and J by 4 bases, and 3 bases separated the two germline ends. CDR3 sequence reads: CASSVNEKLFF. The CDR3 DNA follows: TGCGCCAGCAGCGTTAATGAAAAACTGTTTTTT.

The rearrangement uses TRBV7-6 and TRBJ1-1; 8 bases are a match to TRBD1. Germline lookup yields CDR1 SGHVS and CDR2 FNYEAQ. V gave up 5 bases and J gave up 0 bases; unmatched junction bases: 11. The CDR3 is 17 amino acids. CDR3 in DNA: TGTGCCAGCAGCGGAAGACAGGGGATGGCGATGAACACTGAAGCTTTCTTT. This gives the protein CASSGRQGMAMNTEAFF.

This clone appeared a single time. V gene TRBV2 combines with J gene TRBJ2-1, with D maybe TRBD1 (5 bases). This CDR3 contains 15 residues. From germline, CDR1 is SNHLY and CDR2 FYNNEI. The V gene lost 6 bases and the J gene lost 0 bases, with 12 bases spanning the gap. DNA of the CDR3: TGTGCCAGCAGGTCCCAGGGTGGCTCCTACAATGAGCAGTTCTTC. It translates to CASRSQGGSYNEQFF.

A few counts support this clone. This chain connects TRBV19 to TRBJ1-5; D is ambiguous. There are 13 residues in the CDR3. The germline V gene has CDR1 LNHDA and CDR2 SQIVND (reference sequence). V was trimmed by 5 bases and J by 11 bases, leaving 16 bases between them. Here the CDR3 DNA reads TGTGCCAGTAGTTTCCATACTGTCCAAGCCCAGCATTTT. Amino acid sequence: CASSFHTVQAQHF. Supplemented by reference TRBV19 and TRBJ1-5, the full variable domain reads DGGITQSPKYLFRKEGQNVTLSCEQNLNHDAMYWYRQDPGQGLRLIYYSQIVNDFQKGDIAEGYSVSREKKESFPLTVTSAQKNPTAFYLCASSFHTVQAQHFGDGTRLSIL.

J is TRBJ2-5 and V is TRBV9; 10 positions match TRBD2. The CDR3 consists of 18 residues. CDR1 and CDR2 from the germline V gene are SGDLS and YYNGEE. V shed 0 bases and J 2 bases; nucleotides not matched to a gene: 10. The CDR3 here is CASSVDASGGPLQETQYF. The DNA for the CDR3 is TGTGCCAGCAGCGTAGACGCTAGCGGGGGTCCCTTACAAGAGACCCAGTACTTC. Variable domain in full (rest from reference TRBV9 and TRBJ2-5): DSGVTQTPKHLITATGQRVTLRCSPRSGDLSVYWYQQSLDQGLQFLIQYYNGEERAKGNILERFSAQQFPDLHSELNLSSLELGDSALYFCASSVDASGGPLQETQYFGPGTRLLVL.

The rearrangement uses TRBV2 and TRBJ1-5; D not resolved. This CDR3 is 15 amino acids long. V lost 3 bases and J lost 5, with 14 bases in between. Germline values: CDR1 SNHLY, CDR2 FYNNEI. The CDR3 bases are TGTGCCAGCAGTGAGGGAGCTGGCATCGATCAGCCCCAGCATTTT. Its protein is CASSEGAGIDQPQHF.

The genes are TRBV27 and TRBJ1-6, with TRBD1 identical over 8 bases. With 7 bases clipped from V and 9 bases from J, the junction kept 8 bases outside the gene matches. Germline values: CDR1 MNHEY, CDR2 SMNVEV (reference sequence). The CDR3 totals 14 residues. Here the CDR3 DNA reads TGTGCCAGCACCACCGGGACAGGTGCTTCACCCCTCCACTTT. This translates into CASTTGTGASPLHF.